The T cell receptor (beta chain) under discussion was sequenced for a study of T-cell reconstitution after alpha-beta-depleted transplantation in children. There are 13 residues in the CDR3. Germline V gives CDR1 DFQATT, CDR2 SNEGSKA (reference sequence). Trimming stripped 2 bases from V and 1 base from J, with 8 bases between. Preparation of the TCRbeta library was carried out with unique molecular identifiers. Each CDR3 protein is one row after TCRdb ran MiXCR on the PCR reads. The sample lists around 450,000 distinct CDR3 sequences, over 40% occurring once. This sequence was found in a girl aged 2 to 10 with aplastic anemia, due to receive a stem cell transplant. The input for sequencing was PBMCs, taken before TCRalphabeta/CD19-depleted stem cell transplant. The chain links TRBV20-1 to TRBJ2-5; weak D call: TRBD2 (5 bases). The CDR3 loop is CSARRTFQETQYF. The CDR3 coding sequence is TGCAGTGCTAGAAGGACTTTCCAAGAGACCCAGTACTTC.